Below are 19 T cell receptor beta chains sequenced from a single sample in a study of identical twins. TCRdb independently ran MiXCR on the 5' RACE reads; one entry per CDR3 protein. The sample lists approximately 700,000 distinct CDR3 sequences; around 6% were seen once. Sequencing used naive T cells sorted from blood. These TCRs come from a young man in good health.

This clonotype was found many times. The V call is TRBV20-1, the J call TRBJ2-1; 8 nucleotides match TRBD2. This CDR3 region has 16 residues. CDR1 and CDR2 from the germline V gene are DFQATT and SNEGSKA (reference sequence). Trimming at V came to 6 bases and at J to 3 bases, leaving 13 bases not matched to a gene. CDR3 nucleotides: TGCAGTGCCAAAGCTAATATCGGGAGGGTCTACAATGAGCAGTTCTTC. Protein sequence: CSAKANIGRVYNEQFF.

This clonotype has more than one count but fewer than ten. The chain uses TRBV28 and TRBJ1-5; 10 bases map to TRBD1. Germline V gene data show CDR1 as MDHEN and CDR2 as SYDVKM. This CDR3 contains 15 residues. Losses at the gene ends were 7 bases for V and 6 bases for J; bases not matched to a gene: 9. The chain's CDR3 is CASTVTRDRGQPQHF. Here the CDR3 DNA reads TGTGCCAGCACCGTTACCCGGGACAGGGGTCAGCCCCAGCATTTT.

There are many counts of this clonotype. The chain links TRBV29-1 to TRBJ1-5; D is uncertain. Germline CDR1 and CDR2: SQVTM and ANQGSEA. The V and J ends lost 5 bases and 5 bases respectively, with 13 bases between them. The length of the CDR3 is 13 residues. The CDR3 DNA sequence: TGCAGCGTTTCTGGTGGTGGAGATCAGCCCCAGCATTTT. Protein: CSVSGGGDQPQHF.

In its sample, this clonotype was seen many times. The chain combines TRBV5-1 with TRBJ1-5; no clear D gene. There are 15 residues in the CDR3. V shed 4 bases and J shed 2 bases, with 13 bases lying between them. The V gene's germline CDR1 is SGHRS and CDR2 YFSETQ. The CDR3 sequence is CASSPSNGGNQPQHF. DNA for the CDR3: TGCGCCAGCAGCCCCTCCAACGGGGGCAATCAGCCCCAGCATTTT.

In DNA, the CDR3 is TGTGCCAGCAGTTCAGCGAGCATCTTCCTCTCCTACAATGAGCAGTTCTTC. Residues: CASSSASIFLSYNEQFF. V and J are TRBV12-3 or TRBV12-4 and TRBJ2-1; D is ambiguous. Deletions cut 4 bases from V and 0 bases from J, with 16 bases between. CDR3 length: 17 residues.

This clonotype has ten or more counts. This CDR3 reads CSVGDRRGFF. As DNA, the CDR3 is TGCAGCGTTGGGGACCGGCGCGGTTTCTTC. This chain links TRBV29-1 with TRBJ2-1; D might be TRBD1 or TRBD2, each matching 5 bases. Deletions cut 4 bases from V and 16 bases from J, with 14 bases between. This CDR3 region has 10 residues. Germline CDR1 SQVTM, CDR2 ANQGSEA.

The rearrangement links TRBV20-1 to TRBJ2-1, with D maybe TRBD2 (6 bases). V was pared by 0 bases and J by 8 bases, with 23 bases between. The V gene's germline CDR1 is DFQATT and CDR2 SNEGSKA (reference sequence). This CDR3 region has 17 residues. The CDR3 DNA sequence: TGCAGTGCTAGAGATTTGGTCGGACGGGGAGGTTTGGATGAGCAGTTCTTC. It translates to CSARDLVGRGGLDEQFF.

The table lists this clonotype with a few counts. V gene TRBV6-5 combines with J gene TRBJ2-3; the match to TRBD2 covers 11 bases. V trimming: 2 bases; J trimming: 3 bases; junction bases outside the gene matches: 13. CDR1 is MNHEY, CDR2 SVGAGI, per germline. The CDR3 is made up of 19 amino acids. CDR3 protein: CASSYAEPLAGGPTDTQYF. CDR3 nucleotides: TGTGCCAGCAGTTACGCCGAGCCCTTAGCGGGAGGGCCGACAGATACGCAGTATTTT.

This clonotype was picked up a small number of times. This chain uses TRBV10-2 with TRBJ2-4; 8 nucleotides align to TRBD2. The CDR3 extends over 18 amino acids. From germline, CDR1 is WSHSY and CDR2 SAAADI. V lost 6 bases to trimming and J lost 0 bases; unmatched junction nucleotides: 13. CDR3 DNA sequence: TGCGCCAGCAGGGGGACTAGTCAAAATGGGCTAGCCAAAAACATTCAGTACTTC. It is translated as CASRGTSQNGLAKNIQYF.

The sample holds many counts of this clonotype. This sequence joins TRBV5-5 and TRBJ1-5; maybe TRBD1 (6 bases). The CDR3 length is 15 residues. Germline-derived CDR1 and CDR2 are SGHKS and YYEKEE (reference sequence). V dropped 2 bases and J dropped 4 bases, with 13 bases sitting between them. CDR3 loop: CASSFDGGLNQPQHF. The CDR3 DNA sequence: TGTGCCAGCAGCTTCGACGGGGGGCTTAATCAGCCCCAGCATTTT.

This clonotype appeared a few times. The V and J genes are TRBV27 and TRBJ1-4; D perhaps matches TRBD1 (6 bases). Germline CDR1 and CDR2: MNHEY and SMNVEV (reference sequence). Trimming took 4 bases from V and 11 from J, leaving 26 bases between them. This CDR3 contains 17 residues. CDR3 nucleotides: TGTGCCAGCAGTTCCGAGGGGACCTCCTGGAGAGGGGGGAAACTGTTTTTT. Its protein is CASSSEGTSWRGGKLFF.

This clonotype was recorded a few times. This CDR3 is CASSLDIHRDNEQFF. As DNA, the CDR3 is TGTGCCAGCAGCTTAGATATCCACAGGGACAATGAGCAGTTCTTC. The genes are TRBV11-2 and TRBJ2-1, with a weak D call TRBD1 (6 bases). The CDR3 is 15 residues long. CDR1 and CDR2 (germline): SGHAT, FQNNGV. V lost 0 bases to trimming and J lost 5 bases, with 11 bases between them.

This clonotype was found many times. The rearrangement uses TRBV20-1 and TRBJ2-1; unclear D gene. Germline CDR1 reads DFQATT; CDR2 reads SNEGSKA (reference sequence). The ends were cut back, 1 base at V and 1 base at J, with 11 bases in the middle. The CDR3 has 15 amino acids. The CDR3 region is CSARVSVGSYNEQFF. For the CDR3, the DNA is TGCAGTGCTAGAGTCTCGGTCGGGTCCTACAATGAGCAGTTCTTC.

The chain is built from TRBV6-5 and TRBJ2-5; 9 bases are a match to TRBD1. CDR1 is MNHEY and CDR2 is SVGAGI in the germline V gene. The CDR3 length is 14 residues. Trimming at V came to 4 bases and at J to 3 bases, leaving 3 bases not matched to a gene. The CDR3, as DNA: TGTGCCAGCAGTTCTAGACAGGGGGAAGAGACCCAGTACTTC. This sequence encodes CASSSRQGEETQYF.

As concerns this clonotype: Sequence at one end of the junction differs from germline and may be a read error. This chain uses TRBV7-9 with TRBJ2-7, with a possible D match to TRBD1 (6 bases). In germline, CDR1 is SEHNR, CDR2 FQNEAQ (reference sequence). CDR3 length: 13 residues. The CDR3 coding sequence is TGTGCCAGCAGCCGCCAGGACAGATTACAATGTAACTTC. It codes for CASSRQDRLQCNF.

The chain links TRBV10-3 to TRBJ2-1, with 8 bases identical to TRBD2. Germline values: CDR1 ENHRY, CDR2 SYGVKD. V lost 0 bases, J lost 4 bases, and 2 bases stayed unmatched. The CDR3 runs 15 residues. CDR3 loop: CAISESASGYNEQFF. In nucleotides, the CDR3 is TGTGCCATCAGTGAGTCGGCTAGCGGGTACAATGAGCAGTTCTTC.

This clonotype was counted many times. This chain links TRBV10-3 with TRBJ2-3, with no clear D. V was trimmed by 10 bases and J by 3 bases, leaving 17 bases between them. Germline V gene lookup returns CDR1 ENHRY and CDR2 SYGVKD. The CDR3 loop spans 14 amino acids. This CDR3 is CATSPSGFTDTQYF. CDR3 nucleotide sequence: TGTGCCACCTCCCCCTCCGGGTTTACAGATACGCAGTATTTT.

This clonotype was observed a handful of times. The chain links TRBV7-9 to TRBJ2-2; D is perhaps TRBD1 or TRBD2 (5 bases each). The CDR3 is made up of 16 amino acids. Germline V lookup: CDR1 SEHNR, CDR2 FQNEAQ (reference sequence). V shed 4 bases and J shed 0 bases, with 12 bases lying between them. The CDR3 DNA follows: TGTGCCAGCAGCTCAACCGGGACGGCGAACACCGGGGAGCTGTTTTTT. The encoded protein is CASSSTGTANTGELFF.

A few counts support this clonotype. This chain uses TRBV6-1 with TRBJ2-7, with D possibly TRBD2 on 6 matching bases. Germline V gives CDR1 MNHNS, CDR2 SASEGT. There are 15 residues in the CDR3. V was cut by 6 bases and J by 5 bases, with 20 bases left in between. The CDR3 DNA is TGTGCCAGCAGCTCCCTTAGCGGCCCCAGGGACGAGCAGTACTTC. As protein: CASSSLSGPRDEQYF.